Below are 3 T cell receptor beta chains sequenced from a single sample in a study of T cells after yellow fever vaccination. TCRdb redid the calling of the 5' RACE reads with MiXCR, one entry per CDR3 protein. The sample holds 240,000 or so distinct CDR3 sequences, 6.9% seen once. This specimen consisted of CD4+ T cells sorted from PBMCs, obtained 15 days after the yellow fever booster vaccination. The receptors originated from a man aged 30 to 39 who received the YFV17D yellow fever vaccine.

This clonotype was recorded a few times. V gene TRBV15 combines with J gene TRBJ2-5, with 9 nucleotides matching TRBD2. Germline V gene data show CDR1 as LNHNV and CDR2 as YYDKDF (reference sequence). Trimming took 1 base from V and 5 from J; bases not matched to a gene: 8. The CDR3 consists of 16 residues. The CDR3 loop is CATSRVRREGRETQYF. The CDR3 DNA reads TGTGCCACCAGCAGAGTTAGGCGGGAGGGAAGGGAGACCCAGTACTTC.

This clonotype has only a few counts. J is TRBJ2-2 and V is TRBV6-1; TRBD2 agrees at 9 bases. CDR1 MNHNS and CDR2 SASEGT come from the germline V gene. The CDR3 length is 15 residues. Trimming removed 3 bases from V and 6 bases from J; junction bases left unmatched: 5. CDR3 protein: CASSEPGLASGELFF. CDR3 DNA sequence: TGTGCCAGCAGTGAGCCGGGACTAGCTTCCGGGGAGCTGTTTTTT.

The V and J genes are TRBV5-1 and TRBJ2-1, with D unresolved. Trimming took 0 bases from V and 8 from J, leaving 6 bases between them. The CDR3 length is 12 residues. Looked up from germline, CDR1 is SGHRS and CDR2 is YFSETQ. Here the CDR3 reads CASSLELHEQFF. The CDR3 nucleotides are TGCGCCAGCAGCTTGGAGCTCCATGAGCAGTTCTTC.